Presented here are 22 T cell receptor beta chains from one specimen sequenced in a study of CD8 T cells in ankylosing spondylitis. Whole-study results and caveats: Roughly 8 highly homologous variants formed a TCR beta motif that appeared characteristic of ankylosing spondylitis blood.

TCRdb recomputed calls from the 5' RACE reads with MiXCR, one row per CDR3 protein. This sample has around 450,000 distinct CDR3 sequences, with 25% to 30% found just once. The antigens of these receptors remain unknown. The sequencing input was blood, either unsorted or a sorted T cell fraction (not recorded which). Receptors originate from a male donor with ankylosing spondylitis.

This chain joins TRBV7-9 and TRBJ2-7; D not certain. The V gene's germline CDR1 is SEHNR and CDR2 FQNEAQ (reference sequence). Trimming took off 1 base at V and 0 bases at J, with 10 bases between the two ends. The CDR3 covers 15 residues. The CDR3 DNA reads as TGTGCCAGCAGCTTAGGGATACCTATCTCCTACGAGCAGTACTTC. It is translated as CASSLGIPISYEQYF.

The chain carries TRBV20-1 and TRBJ1-2; D may be TRBD1 (5 bases). Trimming took off 0 bases at V and 7 bases at J, with 18 bases between the two ends. The CDR3 runs to 15 residues. Per germline, CDR1 DFQATT and CDR2 SNEGSKA (reference sequence). CDR3 nucleotides: TGCAGTGCTAGAGAAATGGGACGAGAACCCCCTGGCTACACCTTC. It codes for CSAREMGREPPGYTF.

This clonotype was recorded a few times. This chain connects TRBV5-1 to TRBJ2-1; TRBD1 or TRBD2 may be the D gene (5 bases each). Deletions cut 0 bases from V and 0 bases from J, with 10 bases between. Germline loops: CDR1 SGHRS, CDR2 YFSETQ. The CDR3 runs 16 residues. The CDR3 bases are TGCGCCAGCAGCTTGGCGGGGCCCGTCTCCTACAATGAGCAGTTCTTC. Amino acids: CASSLAGPVSYNEQFF.

The chain carries TRBV18 and TRBJ1-1; D may be TRBD1 (5 bases). V was shortened by 6 bases and J by 2 bases, with 19 bases between the two germline ends. The CDR3 is 16 amino acids. Germline V gene sequence: CDR1 KGHSH, CDR2 LQKENI. The CDR3 reads CASSQGGAPPNTEAFF. CDR3 coding DNA: TGTGCCAGCTCGCAGGGAGGGGCGCCTCCAAACACTGAAGCTTTCTTT.

This clonotype has a handful of counts. The chain joins TRBV20-1 to TRBJ2-3; perhaps TRBD1 as D (5 bases). This CDR3 contains 14 residues. Germline CDR1 and CDR2: DFQATT and SNEGSKA (reference sequence). V was pared by 8 bases and J by 6 bases, with 21 bases between. CDR3 bases: TGCAGTTTTAAAATCCAGGGAATCACGGATACGCAGTATTTT. Protein: CSFKIQGITDTQYF.

The chain couples TRBV11-2 to TRBJ2-4; tentatively, D is TRBD1 or TRBD2 (6 bases each). The CDR3 has 15 amino acids. With 8 bases removed from V and 0 bases from J, the gap between germline ends came to 14 bases. Germline-derived CDR1 and CDR2 are SGHAT and FQNNGV. The CDR3 coding sequence is TGTGCCAGCGGCCATGGGGGGCTAGCCAAAAACATTCAGTACTTC. Translating gives CASGHGGLAKNIQYF.

The chain couples TRBV11-2 to TRBJ1-2; unclear D gene. The CDR3 sequence is 13 residues long. Deletions cut 3 bases from V and 6 bases from J, with 11 bases between. Looked up from germline, CDR1 is SGHAT and CDR2 is FQNNGV. CDR3 region: CASSFPYRDGYTF. The CDR3, as DNA: TGTGCCAGCAGCTTCCCGTACCGGGATGGCTACACCTTC.

This chain joins TRBV12-3 or TRBV12-4 and TRBJ1-6; unclear D gene. The CDR3 runs to 15 residues. The germline V and J ends were trimmed by 3 bases and 8 bases, with 14 bases remaining between them. The CDR3 reads CASSLAGFVDSPLHF. CDR3 DNA: TGTGCCAGCAGTTTGGCGGGATTTGTGGATTCACCCCTCCACTTT.

The V and J genes are TRBV20-1 and TRBJ2-1, with D perhaps being TRBD1 or TRBD2 (5 bases each). This CDR3 region has 13 residues. The germline V and J ends were trimmed by 3 bases and 8 bases, with 14 bases remaining between them. Germline V lookup: CDR1 DFQATT, CDR2 SNEGSKA (reference sequence). This CDR3 is CSARPGRGDEQFF. The CDR3, as DNA: TGCAGTGCTAGGCCGGGTAGGGGAGATGAGCAGTTCTTC.

In its sample, this clonotype was seen once. The CDR3 sequence: CASSYSITVGQYV. In DNA, the CDR3 is TGTGCCAGCAGTTACTCGATCACCGTTGGGCAGTACGTC. The chain links TRBV6-2 or TRBV6-3 to TRBJ2-7; no clear D. Deletions cut 0 bases from V and 9 bases from J, with 12 bases between. CDR3 length equals 13 residues. The germline CDR1 and CDR2 sequences are MNHEY and SVGEGT.

This clonotype was observed many times. The rearrangement uses TRBV5-1 and TRBJ2-2, with D possibly TRBD2 on 5 matching bases. Trimming pared 6 bases from V and 1 base from J, leaving 10 bases between. The CDR3 runs to 14 residues. Germline CDR1 is SGHRS and CDR2 is YFSETQ. CDR3 region: CASNRGENTGELFF. Here the CDR3 DNA reads TGCGCCAGCAACCGGGGAGAGAACACCGGGGAGCTGTTTTTT.

V usage is TRBV11-2 and J usage is TRBJ2-1; perhaps D is TRBD1 or TRBD2 (6 bases each). Germline CDR1 is SGHAT and CDR2 is FQNNGV. V dropped 1 base and J dropped 8 bases, with 18 bases sitting between them. The CDR3 sequence is 16 residues long. The CDR3 is CASSLAGARIRDEQFF. The CDR3, as DNA: TGTGCCAGCAGCTTAGCGGGGGCTAGAATAAGGGATGAGCAGTTCTTC.

The gene calls are TRBV12-3 or TRBV12-4 and TRBJ2-1, with TRBD2 identical over 14 bases. The CDR3 loop spans 11 amino acids. Trimming removed 8 bases from V and 13 bases from J; junction bases left unmatched: 1. The CDR3 protein is CASGLAGGQFF. The CDR3 nucleotides read TGTGCCAGCGGACTAGCGGGAGGTCAGTTCTTC.

This clonotype was counted a few times. CDR3 in DNA: TGTGCCAGCAGCCCCCGCCCCCTAGGAAAAGAGACCCAGTACTTC. As protein: CASSPRPLGKETQYF. The chain uses TRBV3-1 and TRBJ2-5; D unresolved. V lost 4 bases, J lost 3 bases, and 15 bases lay in between. The V gene's germline CDR1 is LGHDT and CDR2 YNNKEL (reference sequence). The CDR3 sequence is 15 residues long.

This clonotype was seen once. V gene TRBV10-3 combines with J gene TRBJ2-3; no clear D. Trimming took off 11 bases at V and 0 bases at J, with 27 bases between the two ends. The CDR3 has 18 residues. CDR1 is ENHRY and CDR2 is SYGVKD in the germline V gene. CDR3 protein: CAASSNGAAATSTDTQYF. The CDR3 bases are TGTGCCGCTTCCTCGAATGGTGCGGCGGCAACTAGCACAGATACGCAGTATTTT.

The rearrangement uses TRBV6-1 and TRBJ2-2; the match to TRBD1 covers 11 bases. Germline CDR1 and CDR2: MNHNS and SASEGT. This CDR3 is built from 17 residues. With 4 bases clipped from V and 7 bases from J, the junction kept 11 bases outside the gene matches. The CDR3 DNA reads as TGTGCCAGCAGTGTGATCAGGGGACAGGGGGGAAACGGGGAGCTGTTTTTT. The encoded protein is CASSVIRGQGGNGELFF.

This clonotype was detected many times. CDR3 sequence reads: CAISKGPNNEQFF. The CDR3 nucleotides read TGTGCCATCAGCAAGGGACCCAACAATGAGCAGTTCTTC. The chain has TRBV10-3 and TRBJ2-1; D is tentatively TRBD1 or TRBD2 (5 bases each). The CDR3 has 13 residues. CDR1 and CDR2 from the germline V gene are ENHRY and SYGVKD. Trimming shortened V by 6 bases and J by 5 bases, and 11 bases separated the two germline ends.

Turning to this clonotype: With a much larger clone just one base away, this may be a read error. The chain uses TRBV11-2 and TRBJ2-1; possible D gene TRBD2, 5 bases. V lost 3 bases and J 6 bases, leaving 9 bases between the germline ends. CDR3 size: 13 residues. Germline lookup yields CDR1 SGHAT and CDR2 FQNNGV. The CDR3 sequence is CASSFGLSNEQFF. The CDR3, as DNA: TGTGCCAGCAGCTTCGGACTTTCCAATGAGCAGTTCTTC.

V gene TRBV18 combines with J gene TRBJ2-7; D might be TRBD1 (5 bases). CDR1 KGHSH and CDR2 LQKENI come from the germline V gene. V was cut by 6 bases and J by 0 bases, with 12 bases left in between. The CDR3 spans 14 residues. The CDR3 nucleotides read TGTGCCAGCTCTCCCTACGACAGCTCCTACGAGCAGTACTTC. It specifies CASSPYDSSYEQYF.

This rearrangement joins TRBV29-1 to TRBJ2-3; 7 bases are shared with TRBD2. V lost 4 bases, J lost 2 bases, and 9 bases stayed unmatched. The CDR3 loop spans 15 amino acids. CDR1 and CDR2 from the germline V gene are SQVTM and ANQGSEA. The CDR3 coding sequence is TGCAGCGTTGTCGGATGGCGGGAGACCACAGATACGCAGTATTTT. It translates to CSVVGWRETTDTQYF.

This clonotype came up a few times. The V gene is TRBV29-1, the J gene TRBJ2-1, with 11 bases fitting TRBD1. The CDR3 extends over 13 amino acids. J lost 5 bases, V lost 7 bases, and 4 bases had no gene match. CDR1 and CDR2 (germline): SQVTM, ANQGSEA. The DNA of the CDR3 is TGCAGCGCCGGGACAGGGGGTAACAATGAGCAGTTCTTC. This codes for CSAGTGGNNEQFF.

The V call is TRBV2, the J call TRBJ2-1, with TRBD2 identical over 9 bases. CDR1 is SNHLY, CDR2 FYNNEI, per germline. V shed 4 bases and J 5 bases; nucleotides not matched to a gene: 3. CDR3 length equals 14 residues. DNA for the CDR3: TGTGCCAGCAGTGCATTAGCGGGAGACAATGAGCAGTTCTTC. Its protein is CASSALAGDNEQFF. Looking up the rest from reference TRBV2 and TRBJ2-1 gives the full variable domain: EPEVTQTPSHQVTQMGQEVILRCVPISNHLYFYWYRQILGQKVEFLVSFYNNEISEKSEIFDDQFSVERPDGSNFTLKIRSTKLEDSAMYFCASSALAGDNEQFFGPGTRLTVL.